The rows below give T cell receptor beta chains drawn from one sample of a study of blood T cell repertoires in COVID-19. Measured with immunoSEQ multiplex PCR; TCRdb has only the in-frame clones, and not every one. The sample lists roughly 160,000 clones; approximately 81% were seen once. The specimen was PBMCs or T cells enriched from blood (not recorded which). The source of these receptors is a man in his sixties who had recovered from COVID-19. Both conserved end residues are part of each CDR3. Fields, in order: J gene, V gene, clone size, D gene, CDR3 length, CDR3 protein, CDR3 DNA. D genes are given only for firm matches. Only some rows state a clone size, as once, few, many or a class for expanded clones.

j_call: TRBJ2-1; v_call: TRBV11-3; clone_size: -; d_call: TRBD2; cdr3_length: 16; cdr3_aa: CASSLGGGLSYNEQFF; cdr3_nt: TGTGCCAGCAGCTTGGGGGGAGGGCTCTCCTACAATGAGCAGTTCTTC
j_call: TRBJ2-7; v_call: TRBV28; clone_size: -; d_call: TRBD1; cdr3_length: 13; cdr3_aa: CASWRTGTYEQYF; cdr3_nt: TGTGCCTCCTGGAGGACAGGGACTTACGAGCAGTACTTC
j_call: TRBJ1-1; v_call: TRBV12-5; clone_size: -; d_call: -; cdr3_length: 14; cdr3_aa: CASGSGQKHTEAFF; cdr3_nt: TGTGCTAGTGGTTCCGGACAGAAACACACTGAAGCTTTCTTT
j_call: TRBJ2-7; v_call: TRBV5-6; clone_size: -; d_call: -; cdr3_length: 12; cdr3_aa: CASSLRGTEQYF; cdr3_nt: TGTGCCAGCTCCCTGAGGGGGACCGAGCAGTACTTC
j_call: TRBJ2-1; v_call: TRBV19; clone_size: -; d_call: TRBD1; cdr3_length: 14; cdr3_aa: CASSIDFGTVEQFF; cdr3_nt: TGTGCCAGTAGTATAGACTTCGGGACAGTAGAGCAGTTCTTC
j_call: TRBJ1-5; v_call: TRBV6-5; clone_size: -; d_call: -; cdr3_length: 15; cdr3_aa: CASSRRGLINQPQHF; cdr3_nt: TGTGCCAGCAGCCGCCGGGGGTTAATTAATCAGCCCCAGCATTTT
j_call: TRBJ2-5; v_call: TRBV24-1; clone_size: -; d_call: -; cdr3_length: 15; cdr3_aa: CATSDGQTFQETQYF; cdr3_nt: TGTGCCACCAGTGACGGACAGACCTTCCAAGAGACCCAGTACTTC
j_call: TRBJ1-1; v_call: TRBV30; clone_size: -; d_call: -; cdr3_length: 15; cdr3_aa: CAWSKWGGTNTEAFF; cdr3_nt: TGTGCCTGGAGTAAATGGGGCGGGACGAACACTGAAGCTTTCTTT
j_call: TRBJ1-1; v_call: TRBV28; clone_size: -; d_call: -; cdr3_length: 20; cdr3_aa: CASSHPSSWDMLFMNTEAFF; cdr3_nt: TGTGCCAGCAGTCATCCATCCTCCTGGGACATGTTGTTCATGAACACTGAAGCTTTCTTT
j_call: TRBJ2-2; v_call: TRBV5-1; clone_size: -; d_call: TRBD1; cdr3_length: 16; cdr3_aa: CASSPRTGANTGELFF; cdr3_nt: TGCGCCAGCAGCCCTCGGACAGGGGCGAACACCGGGGAGCTGTTTTTT
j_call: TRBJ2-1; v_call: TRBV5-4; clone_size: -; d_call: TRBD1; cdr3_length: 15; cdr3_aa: CASRARTGGLNEQFF; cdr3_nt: TGTGCCAGTAGAGCTAGAACAGGGGGCCTCAATGAGCAGTTCTTC
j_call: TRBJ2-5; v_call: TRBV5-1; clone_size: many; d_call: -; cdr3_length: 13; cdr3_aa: CASSLRGWETQYF; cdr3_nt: TGCGCCAGCAGCCTTAGGGGCTGGGAGACCCAGTACTTC
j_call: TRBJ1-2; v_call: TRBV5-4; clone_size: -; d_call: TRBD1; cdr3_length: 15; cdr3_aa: CASRPGGIGDYGYTF; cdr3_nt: TGTGCCAGCCGACCAGGGGGAATAGGAGACTATGGCTACACCTTC
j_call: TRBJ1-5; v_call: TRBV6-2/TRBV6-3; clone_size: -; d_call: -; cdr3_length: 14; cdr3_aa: CASSYAGAQQPQHF; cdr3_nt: TGTGCCAGCAGTTACGCAGGGGCTCAGCAGCCCCAGCATTTT
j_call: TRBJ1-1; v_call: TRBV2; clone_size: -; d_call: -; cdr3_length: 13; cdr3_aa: CASNVQPVGEAFF; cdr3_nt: TGTGCCAGCAACGTCCAACCGGTTGGTGAAGCTTTCTTT
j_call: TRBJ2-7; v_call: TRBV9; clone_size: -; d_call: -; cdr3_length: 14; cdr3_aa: CASSKVGRGDEQYF; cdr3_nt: TGTGCCAGCAGCAAAGTTGGGAGGGGGGACGAGCAGTACTTC
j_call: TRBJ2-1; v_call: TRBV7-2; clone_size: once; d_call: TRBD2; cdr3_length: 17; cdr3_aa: CASSLGLAGGRLNEQFF; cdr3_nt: TGTGCCAGCAGCCTGGGACTAGCGGGAGGGCGGCTAAATGAGCAGTTCTTC
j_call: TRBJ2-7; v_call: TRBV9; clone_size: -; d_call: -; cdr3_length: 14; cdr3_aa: CASSVASVSYEQYF; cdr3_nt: TGTGCCAGCAGCGTAGCGTCAGTTTCCTACGAGCAGTACTTC
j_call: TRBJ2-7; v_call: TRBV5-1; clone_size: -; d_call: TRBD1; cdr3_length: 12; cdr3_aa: CASSETGGEQYF; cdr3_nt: TGCGCCAGCAGCGAGACAGGGGGCGAGCAGTACTTC
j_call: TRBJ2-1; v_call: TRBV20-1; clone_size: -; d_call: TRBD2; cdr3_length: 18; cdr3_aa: CSASPLAGGFSSYNEQFF; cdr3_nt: TGCAGTGCTAGTCCGCTAGCGGGGGGATTTAGCTCCTACAATGAGCAGTTCTTC
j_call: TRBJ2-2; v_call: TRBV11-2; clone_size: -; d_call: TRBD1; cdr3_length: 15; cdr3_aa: CASSRGTANTGELFF; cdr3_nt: TGTGCCAGCAGCCGAGGGACAGCGAACACCGGGGAGCTGTTTTTT
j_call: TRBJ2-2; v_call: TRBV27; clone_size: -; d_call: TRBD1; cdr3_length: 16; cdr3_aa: CASSATGQGPTGELFF; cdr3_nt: TGTGCCAGCAGTGCCACGGGACAGGGACCGACCGGGGAGCTGTTTTTT
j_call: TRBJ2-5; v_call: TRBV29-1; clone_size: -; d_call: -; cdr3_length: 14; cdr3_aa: CSVALTTGKETQYF; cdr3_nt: TGCAGCGTTGCCCTTACTACTGGCAAAGAGACCCAGTACTTC
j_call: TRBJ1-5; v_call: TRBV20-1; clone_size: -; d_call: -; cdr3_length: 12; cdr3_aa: CSASAGNQPQHF; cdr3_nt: TGCAGTGCTAGTGCAGGGAATCAGCCCCAGCATTTT
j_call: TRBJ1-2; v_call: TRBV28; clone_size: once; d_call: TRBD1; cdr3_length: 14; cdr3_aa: CASSPPGQGYGYTF; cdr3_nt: TGTGCCAGCAGTCCCCCGGGACAGGGTTATGGCTACACCTTC
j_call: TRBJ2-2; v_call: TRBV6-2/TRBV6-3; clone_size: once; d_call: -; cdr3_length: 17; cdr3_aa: CASSPLDGPPITGELFF; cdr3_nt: TGTGCCAGCAGCCCCCTCGATGGCCCGCCGATTACCGGGGAGCTGTTTTTT
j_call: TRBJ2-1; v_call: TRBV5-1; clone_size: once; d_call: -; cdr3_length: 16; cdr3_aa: CASSLGPGAAYNEQFF; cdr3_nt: TGCGCCAGCAGCTTGGGTCCGGGAGCGGCCTACAATGAGCAGTTCTTC
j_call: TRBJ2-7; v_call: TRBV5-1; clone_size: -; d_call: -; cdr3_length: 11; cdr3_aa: CASSLSGEQYF; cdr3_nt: TGCGCCAGCAGCTTATCAGGAGAGCAGTACTTC
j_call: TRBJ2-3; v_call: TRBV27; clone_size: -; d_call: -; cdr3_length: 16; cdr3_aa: CASSFWGGGSTDTQYF; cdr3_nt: TGTGCCAGCAGTTTTTGGGGAGGTGGAAGCACAGATACGCAGTATTTT
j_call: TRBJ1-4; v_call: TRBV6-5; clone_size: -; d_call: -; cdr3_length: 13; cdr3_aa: CASRRPTNEKLFF; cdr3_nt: TGTGCCAGCCGCAGGCCAACTAATGAAAAACTGTTTTTT
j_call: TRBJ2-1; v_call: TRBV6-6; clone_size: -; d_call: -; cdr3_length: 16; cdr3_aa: CASSYTGSLAYNEQFF; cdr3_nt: TGTGCCAGCAGTTATACCGGGAGCCTAGCGTACAATGAGCAGTTCTTC
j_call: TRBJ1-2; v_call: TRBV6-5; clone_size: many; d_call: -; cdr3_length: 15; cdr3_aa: CASEIRQLANYGYTF; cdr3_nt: TGTGCCAGCGAGATCCGACAGCTTGCTAACTATGGCTACACCTTC
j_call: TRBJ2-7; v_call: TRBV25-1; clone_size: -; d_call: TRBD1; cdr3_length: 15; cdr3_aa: CASSEEPGQNYEQYF; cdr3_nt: TGTGCCAGCAGTGAAGAACCGGGACAGAACTACGAGCAGTACTTC
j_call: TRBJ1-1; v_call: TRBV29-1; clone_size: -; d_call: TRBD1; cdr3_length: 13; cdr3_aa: CSVTTGGGTEAFF; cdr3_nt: TGCAGCGTAACCACAGGGGGCGGCACTGAAGCTTTCTTT
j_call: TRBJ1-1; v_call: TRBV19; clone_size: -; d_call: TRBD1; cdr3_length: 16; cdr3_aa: CASTLGLGQGNTEAFF; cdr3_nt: TGTGCCAGTACTCTGGGGTTGGGACAGGGGAACACTGAAGCTTTCTTT
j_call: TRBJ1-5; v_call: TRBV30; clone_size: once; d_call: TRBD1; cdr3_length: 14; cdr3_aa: CAWSTRTGVRPQHF; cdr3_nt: TGTGCCTGGAGTACCCGGACAGGGGTAAGGCCCCAGCATTTT
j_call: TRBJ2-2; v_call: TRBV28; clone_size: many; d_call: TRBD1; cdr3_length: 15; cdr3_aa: CASSLSGQAAGELFF; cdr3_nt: TGTGCCAGCAGTTTATCCGGACAGGCGGCCGGGGAGCTGTTTTTT
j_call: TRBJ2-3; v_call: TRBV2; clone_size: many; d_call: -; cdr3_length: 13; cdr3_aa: CASSNRVTDTQYF; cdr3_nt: TGTGCCAGCAGTAACAGGGTCACAGATACGCAGTATTTT
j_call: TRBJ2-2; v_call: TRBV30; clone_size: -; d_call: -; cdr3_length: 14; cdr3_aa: CAWSAGLNTGELFF; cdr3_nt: TGTGCCTGGAGTGCAGGACTGAACACCGGGGAGCTGTTTTTT
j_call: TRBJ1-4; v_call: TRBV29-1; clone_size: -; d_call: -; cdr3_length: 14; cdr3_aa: CSVAQTGFNEKLFF; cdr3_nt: TGCAGCGTTGCCCAAACAGGGTTTAATGAAAAACTGTTTTTT
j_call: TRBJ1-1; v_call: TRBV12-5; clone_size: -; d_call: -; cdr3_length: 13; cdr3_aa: CASGLGTDTEAFF; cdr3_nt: TGTGCTAGTGGTTTGGGGACAGACACTGAAGCTTTCTTT
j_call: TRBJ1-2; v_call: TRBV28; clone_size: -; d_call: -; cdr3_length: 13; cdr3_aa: CASSLSRVDGYTF; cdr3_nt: TGTGCCAGCAGTCTCTCTAGAGTCGATGGCTACACCTTC
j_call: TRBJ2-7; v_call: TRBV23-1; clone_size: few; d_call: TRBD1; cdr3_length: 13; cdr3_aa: CASRQNRGYEQYF; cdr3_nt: TGCGCCAGCAGACAAAACAGGGGCTACGAGCAGTACTTC
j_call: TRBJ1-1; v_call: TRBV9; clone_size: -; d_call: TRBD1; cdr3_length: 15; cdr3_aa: CASSKWTGENTEAFF; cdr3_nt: TGTGCCAGCAGCAAATGGACAGGGGAGAACACTGAAGCTTTCTTT
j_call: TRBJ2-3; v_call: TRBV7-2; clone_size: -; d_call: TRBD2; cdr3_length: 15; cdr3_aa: CASSLLAGITDTQYF; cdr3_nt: TGTGCCAGCAGCTTACTAGCGGGAATCACAGATACGCAGTATTTT
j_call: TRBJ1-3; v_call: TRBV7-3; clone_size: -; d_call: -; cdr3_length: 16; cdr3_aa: CASSLGHPSSGNTIYF; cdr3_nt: TGTGCCAGCAGCTTAGGCCATCCCTCCTCTGGAAACACCATATATTTT
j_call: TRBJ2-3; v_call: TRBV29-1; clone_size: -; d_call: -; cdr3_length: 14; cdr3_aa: CSVEGAGETDTQYF; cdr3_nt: TGCAGCGTCGAAGGGGCAGGGGAAACAGATACGCAGTATTTT
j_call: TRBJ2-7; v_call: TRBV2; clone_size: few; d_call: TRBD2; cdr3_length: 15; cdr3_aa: CASSSGLAGIYEQYF; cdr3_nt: TGTGCCAGCAGTTCCGGGCTAGCGGGGATCTACGAGCAGTACTTC
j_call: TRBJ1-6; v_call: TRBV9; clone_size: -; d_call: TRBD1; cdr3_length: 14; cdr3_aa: CATYRDREGSPLHF; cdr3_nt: TGTGCCACCTACCGAGACAGGGAAGGTTCACCCCTCCACTTT
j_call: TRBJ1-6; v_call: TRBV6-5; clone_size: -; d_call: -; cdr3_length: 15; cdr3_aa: CASRVTWQGGSPLHF; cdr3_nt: TGTGCCAGCAGAGTTACCTGGCAGGGAGGTTCACCCCTCCACTTT
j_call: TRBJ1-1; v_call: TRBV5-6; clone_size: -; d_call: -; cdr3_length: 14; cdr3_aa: CASSLRRGNTEAFF; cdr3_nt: TGTGCCAGCAGCTTGCGGCGAGGGAACACTGAAGCTTTCTTT
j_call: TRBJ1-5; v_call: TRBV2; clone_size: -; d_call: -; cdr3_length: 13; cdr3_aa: CASSDGRNQPQHF; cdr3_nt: TGTGCCAGCAGTGATGGCCGAAATCAGCCCCAGCATTTT
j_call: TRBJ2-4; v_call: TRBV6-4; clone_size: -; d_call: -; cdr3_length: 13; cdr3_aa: CASSEGGGGIQYF; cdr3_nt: TGTGCCAGCAGTGAAGGTGGCGGTGGCATTCAGTACTTC
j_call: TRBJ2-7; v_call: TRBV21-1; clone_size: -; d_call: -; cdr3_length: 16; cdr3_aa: CASSKVGGHQSCEQYF; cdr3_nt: TGTGCCAGCAGCAAAGTAGGCGGACACCAATCTTGCGAGCAGTACTTC
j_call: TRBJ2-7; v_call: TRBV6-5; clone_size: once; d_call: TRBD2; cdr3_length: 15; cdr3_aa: CASELAGDLYYEQYF; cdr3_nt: TGTGCCAGCGAGCTAGCGGGCGACCTCTACTACGAGCAGTACTTC
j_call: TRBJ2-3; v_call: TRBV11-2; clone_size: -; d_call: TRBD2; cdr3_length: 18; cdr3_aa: CASSPGVIAGSSTDTQYF; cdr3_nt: TGTGCCAGCAGCCCCGGCGTGATAGCGGGATCTAGCACAGATACGCAGTATTTT
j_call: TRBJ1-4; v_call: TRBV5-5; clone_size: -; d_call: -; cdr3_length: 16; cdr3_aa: CASSLTWDFLMSKLFF; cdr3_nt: TGTGCCAGCAGCTTGACCTGGGACTTCCTCATGTCCAAACTGTTTTTT
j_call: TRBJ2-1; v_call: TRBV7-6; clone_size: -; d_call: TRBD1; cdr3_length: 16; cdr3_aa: CASSLAGTGSYNEQFF; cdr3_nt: TGTGCCAGCAGCTTGGCAGGGACAGGGAGCTACAATGAGCAGTTCTTC
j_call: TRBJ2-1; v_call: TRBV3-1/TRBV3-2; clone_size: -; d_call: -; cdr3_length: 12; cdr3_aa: CASSQGGGSQFF; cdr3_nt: TGTGCCAGCAGCCAAGGAGGGGGTAGTCAGTTCTTC